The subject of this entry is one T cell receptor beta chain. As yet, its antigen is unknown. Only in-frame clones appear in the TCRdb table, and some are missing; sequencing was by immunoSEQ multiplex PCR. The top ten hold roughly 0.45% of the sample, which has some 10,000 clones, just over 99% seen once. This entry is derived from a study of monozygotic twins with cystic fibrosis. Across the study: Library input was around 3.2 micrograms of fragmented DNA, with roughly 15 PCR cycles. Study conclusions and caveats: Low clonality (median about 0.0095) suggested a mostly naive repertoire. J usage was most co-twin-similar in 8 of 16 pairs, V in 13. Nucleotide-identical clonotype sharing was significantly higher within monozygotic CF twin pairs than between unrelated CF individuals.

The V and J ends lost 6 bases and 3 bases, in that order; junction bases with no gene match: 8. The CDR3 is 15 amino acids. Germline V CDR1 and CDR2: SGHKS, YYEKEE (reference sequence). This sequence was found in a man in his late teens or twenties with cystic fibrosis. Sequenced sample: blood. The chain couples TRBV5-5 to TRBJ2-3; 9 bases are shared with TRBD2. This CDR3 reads CASTRLAETTDTQYF. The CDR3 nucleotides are TGTGCCAGCACCCGACTAGCGGAGACGACAGATACGCAGTATTTT.